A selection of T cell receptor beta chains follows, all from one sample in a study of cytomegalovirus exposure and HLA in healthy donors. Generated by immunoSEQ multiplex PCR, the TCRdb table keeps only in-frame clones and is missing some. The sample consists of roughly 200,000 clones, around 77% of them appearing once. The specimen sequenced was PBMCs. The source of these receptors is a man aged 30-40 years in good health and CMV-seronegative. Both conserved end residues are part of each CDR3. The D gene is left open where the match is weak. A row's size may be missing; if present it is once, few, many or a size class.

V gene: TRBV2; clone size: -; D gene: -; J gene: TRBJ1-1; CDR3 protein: CASSNDRTEAFF; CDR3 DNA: TGTGCCAGCAGTAATGACAGGACTGAAGCTTTCTTT
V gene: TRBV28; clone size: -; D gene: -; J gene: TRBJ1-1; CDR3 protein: CASSLLVVTPNTEAFF; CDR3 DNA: TGTGCCAGCAGTTTATTAGTCGTCACCCCGAACACTGAAGCTTTCTTT
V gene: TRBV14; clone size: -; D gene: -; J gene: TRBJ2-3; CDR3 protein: CASSQDESFTSTDTQYF; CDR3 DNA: TGTGCCAGCAGCCAAGATGAAAGCTTTACTAGCACAGATACGCAGTATTTT
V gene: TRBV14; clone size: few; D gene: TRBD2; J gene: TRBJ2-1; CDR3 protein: CASSQLAGLDSHEQFF; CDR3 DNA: TGTGCCAGCAGCCAACTAGCGGGATTGGATTCTCATGAGCAGTTCTTC
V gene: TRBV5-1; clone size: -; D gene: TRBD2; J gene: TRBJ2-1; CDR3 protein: CASSGLAGNNEQFF; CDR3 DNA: TGCGCCAGCAGCGGACTAGCGGGAAACAATGAGCAGTTCTTC
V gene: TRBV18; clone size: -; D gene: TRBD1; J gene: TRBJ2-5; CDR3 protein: CASSSYRGETQYF; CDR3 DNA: TGTGCCAGCTCAAGTTACAGGGGGGAGACCCAGTACTTC
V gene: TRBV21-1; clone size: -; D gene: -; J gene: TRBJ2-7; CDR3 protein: CASNGTGTGRGGEQYF; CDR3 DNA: TGTGCCAGCAACGGGACCGGGACAGGGCGGGGTGGTGAGCAGTACTTC
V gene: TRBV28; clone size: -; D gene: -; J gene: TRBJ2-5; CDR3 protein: CASSHDSYQETQYF; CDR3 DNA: TGTGCCAGCAGTCACGACAGCTACCAAGAGACCCAGTACTTC
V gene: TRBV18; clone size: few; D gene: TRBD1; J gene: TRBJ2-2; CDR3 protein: CASGTAKTGELFF; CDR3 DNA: TGTGCCAGCGGGACAGCAAAAACCGGGGAGCTGTTTTTT
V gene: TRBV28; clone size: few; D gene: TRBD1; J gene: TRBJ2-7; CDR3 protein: CASGGTGPVEQYF; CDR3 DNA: TGTGCCAGCGGCGGGACAGGTCCCGTCGAGCAGTACTTC
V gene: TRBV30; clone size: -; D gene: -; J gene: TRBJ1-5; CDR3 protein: CAWSVGGNQPQHF; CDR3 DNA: TGTGCCTGGAGTGTTGGAGGGAATCAGCCCCAGCATTTT
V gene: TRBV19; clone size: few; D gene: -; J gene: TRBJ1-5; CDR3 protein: CASSISGGGQPQHF; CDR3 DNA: TGTGCCAGTAGTATTTCTGGGGGCGGTCAGCCCCAGCATTTT
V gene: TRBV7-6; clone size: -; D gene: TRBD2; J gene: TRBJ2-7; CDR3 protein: CASSLRLAGGNYEQYF; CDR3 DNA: TGTGCCAGCAGCTTACGACTAGCGGGAGGGAACTACGAGCAGTACTTC
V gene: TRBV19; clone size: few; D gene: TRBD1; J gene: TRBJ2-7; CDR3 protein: CASSIGTGTGFDEQYF; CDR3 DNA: TGTGCCAGTAGTATAGGGACCGGGACAGGGTTTGACGAGCAGTACTTC
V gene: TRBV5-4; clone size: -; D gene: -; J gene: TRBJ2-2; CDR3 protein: CASSPGAPVTGELFF; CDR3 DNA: TGTGCCAGCAGCCCCGGTGCGCCGGTCACCGGGGAGCTGTTTTTT
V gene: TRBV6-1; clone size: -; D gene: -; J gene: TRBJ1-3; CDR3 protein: CASSLQGNTIYF; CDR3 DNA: TGTGCCAGCAGTTTACAGGGAAACACCATATATTTT
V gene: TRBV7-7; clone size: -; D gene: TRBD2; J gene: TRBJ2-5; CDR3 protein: CASSPGLALETQYF; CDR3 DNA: TGTGCCAGCAGCCCGGGACTAGCGTTAGAGACCCAGTACTTC
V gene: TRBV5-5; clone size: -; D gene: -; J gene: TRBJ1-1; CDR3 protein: CASWRMNTEAFF; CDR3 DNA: TGTGCCAGCTGGCGGATGAACACTGAAGCTTTCTTT
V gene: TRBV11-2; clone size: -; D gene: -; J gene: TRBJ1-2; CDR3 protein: CASSPPGFAEHYGYTF; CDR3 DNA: TGTGCCAGCAGCCCCCCCGGGTTTGCGGAGCACTATGGCTACACCTTC
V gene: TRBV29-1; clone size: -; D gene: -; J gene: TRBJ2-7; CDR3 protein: CSVDGGVQGAEQYF; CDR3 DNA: TGCAGCGTTGACGGAGGGGTTCAAGGGGCGGAGCAGTACTTC
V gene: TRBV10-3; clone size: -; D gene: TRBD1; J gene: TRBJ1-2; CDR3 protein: CAISRGTEYGYTF; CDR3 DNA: TGTGCCATCAGCCGGGGGACAGAGTATGGCTACACCTTC
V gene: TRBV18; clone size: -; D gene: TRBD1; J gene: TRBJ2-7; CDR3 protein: CASSSGQEQREQYF; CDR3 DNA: TGTGCCAGCTCATCGGGACAGGAACAACGCGAGCAGTACTTC
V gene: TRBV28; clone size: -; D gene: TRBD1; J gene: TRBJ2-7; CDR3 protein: CASTRAGGPYEQYF; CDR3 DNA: TGTGCCAGCACGCGGGCAGGGGGCCCCTACGAGCAGTACTTC
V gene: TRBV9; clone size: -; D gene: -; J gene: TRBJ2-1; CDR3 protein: CASSSRDFVNEQFF; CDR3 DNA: TGTGCCAGCAGCTCCCGGGACTTCGTTAATGAGCAGTTCTTC
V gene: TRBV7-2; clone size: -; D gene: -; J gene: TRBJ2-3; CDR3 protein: CASSLIVGLADTQYF; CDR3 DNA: TGTGCCAGCAGCTTAATTGTCGGGTTGGCAGATACGCAGTATTTT
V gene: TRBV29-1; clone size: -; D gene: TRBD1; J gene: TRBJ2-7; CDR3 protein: CSVVDRGRNYEQYF; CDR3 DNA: TGCAGCGTCGTTGACAGGGGGCGCAATTACGAGCAGTACTTC
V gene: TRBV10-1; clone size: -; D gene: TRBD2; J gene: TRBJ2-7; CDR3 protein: CASSALASGRDEQYF; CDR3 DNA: TGCGCCAGCAGTGCCTTGGCTAGCGGGAGAGACGAGCAGTACTTC
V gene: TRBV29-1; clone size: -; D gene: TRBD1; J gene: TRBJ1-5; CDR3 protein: CSVSTGSSNQPQHF; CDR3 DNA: TGCAGCGTCTCGACAGGGAGTAGCAATCAGCCCCAGCATTTT
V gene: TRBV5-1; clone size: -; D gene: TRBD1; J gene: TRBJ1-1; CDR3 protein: CASTFGDRGIGGTEAFF; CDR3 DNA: TGCGCCAGCACCTTCGGGGACAGGGGAATCGGGGGCACTGAAGCTTTCTTT
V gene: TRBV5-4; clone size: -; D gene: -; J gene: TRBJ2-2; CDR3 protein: CASSPPRGTSTGELFF; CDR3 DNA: TGTGCCAGCAGCCCCCCACGCGGGACCTCCACCGGGGAGCTGTTTTTT
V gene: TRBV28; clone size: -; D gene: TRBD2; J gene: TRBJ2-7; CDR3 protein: CASSLSRTRYRVGF; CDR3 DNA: TGTGCCAGCAGTTTATCCCGGACTAGGTACCGGGTTGGCTTC
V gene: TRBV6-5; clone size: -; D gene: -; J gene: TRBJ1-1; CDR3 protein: CASSYAGVNTEAFF; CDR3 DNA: TGTGCCAGCAGTTACGCCGGAGTGAACACTGAAGCTTTCTTT